The rows below give T cell receptor beta chains drawn from one sample of a study of T-cell reconstitution after alpha-beta-depleted transplantation in children. TCRdb used MiXCR to reprocess the PCR reads, holding one entry per CDR3 protein. Of approximately 270,000 distinct CDR3 sequences in the sample, approximately 9.6% were seen once. The sample consisted of PBMCs from the stem cell graft donor, taken from the stem cell graft. The receptor source for this set is a human donor who donated a stem cell graft to a child with SCID. Both conserved end residues are part of each CDR3. Fields, in order: J gene, clone size, V gene, D gene, CDR3 protein, CDR3 DNA. The D gene is left open where the match is weak. Clone sizes are given selectively: once, few, many, or a class where the clone is expanded.

J: TRBJ2-7; size: many; V: TRBV9; D: TRBD1; CDR3: CASSASGTGGSRDEQYF; DNA: TGTGCCAGCAGCGCCTCCGGGACAGGGGGCTCGCGGGACGAGCAGTACTTC
J: TRBJ2-7; size: few; V: TRBV16; D: -; CDR3: CASSQSDRGEQYF; DNA: TGTGCCAGCAGCCAATCCGACAGAGGCGAGCAGTACTTC
J: TRBJ2-2; size: -; V: TRBV20-1; D: -; CDR3: CSARVQGGVYTGELFF; DNA: TGCAGTGCTAGAGTACAGGGAGGAGTTTACACCGGGGAGCTGTTTTTT
J: TRBJ2-1; size: many; V: TRBV28; D: -; CDR3: CASLDRTGSYNEQFF; DNA: TGTGCCAGCTTGGATCGGACGGGTTCCTACAATGAGCAGTTCTTC
J: TRBJ1-2; size: many; V: TRBV20-1; D: -; CDR3: CSASFSSGNYGYTF; DNA: TGCAGTGCTAGCTTCTCTTCAGGAAACTATGGCTACACCTTC
J: TRBJ2-1; size: -; V: TRBV19; D: TRBD1; CDR3: CASIPDRSSYNEQFF; DNA: TGTGCCAGTATCCCGGACAGGAGCTCCTACAATGAGCAGTTCTTC
J: TRBJ1-6; size: -; V: TRBV9; D: -; CDR3: CASSEGAGSPLHF; DNA: TGTGCCAGCAGCGAGGGCGCCGGTTCACCCCTCCACTTT
J: TRBJ2-1; size: -; V: TRBV4-2; D: -; CDR3: CASSQGAPGTRFF; DNA: TGTGCCAGCAGCCAGGGGGCCCCCGGTACCCGGTTCTTC
J: TRBJ2-6; size: -; V: TRBV28; D: TRBD1; CDR3: CASNGQGASGANVLTF; DNA: TGTGCCAGCAATGGACAGGGGGCCTCTGGGGCCAACGTCCTGACTTTC
J: TRBJ1-1; size: many; V: TRBV18; D: -; CDR3: CASSPVGGRGEAFF; DNA: TGTGCCAGCTCACCAGTTGGGGGGAGGGGAGAAGCTTTCTTT
J: TRBJ2-1; size: many; V: TRBV14; D: -; CDR3: CASSPFQGQNEQFF; DNA: TGTGCCAGCAGCCCCTTTCAGGGGCAGAATGAGCAGTTCTTC
J: TRBJ1-3; size: -; V: TRBV6-5; D: -; CDR3: CASSYGAGSGNTIYF; DNA: TGTGCCAGCAGTTACGGGGCAGGGTCAGGAAACACCATATATTTT
J: TRBJ2-1; size: few; V: TRBV20-1; D: TRBD2; CDR3: CSATSPGGPYNEQFF; DNA: TGCAGTGCTACAAGCCCGGGGGGACCCTACAATGAGCAGTTCTTC
J: TRBJ2-7; size: -; V: TRBV27; D: TRBD2; CDR3: CASSSRIGTSGGYEQYF; DNA: TGTGCCAGCAGTTCCCGTATAGGGACTAGCGGGGGTTACGAGCAGTACTTC
J: TRBJ1-1; size: -; V: TRBV3-1; D: -; CDR3: CASSQVLDERLNTEAFF; DNA: TGTGCCAGCAGCCAAGTGCTCGACGAACGATTGAACACTGAAGCTTTCTTT
J: TRBJ1-2; size: many; V: TRBV5-1; D: -; CDR3: CASSPGGLDYGYTF; DNA: TGCGCCAGCTCACCCGGTGGCCTCGACTATGGCTACACCTTC
J: TRBJ1-1; size: -; V: TRBV4-1; D: TRBD1; CDR3: CASSLIMGQSNTEAFF; DNA: TGCGCCAGCAGCCTAATAATGGGACAGTCGAACACTGAAGCTTTCTTT
J: TRBJ2-1; size: many; V: TRBV5-1; D: -; CDR3: CASSTQSYNEQFF; DNA: TGCGCCAGCAGCACCCAGTCCTACAATGAGCAGTTCTTC
J: TRBJ2-6; size: -; V: TRBV12-3/TRBV12-4; D: -; CDR3: CASSRRGILSGANVLTF; DNA: TGTGCCAGCAGCCGTAGGGGAATACTATCTGGGGCCAACGTCCTGACTTTC
J: TRBJ1-1; size: -; V: TRBV4-2; D: -; CDR3: CASSQETANTEAFF; DNA: TGTGCCAGCAGCCAAGAAACAGCAAACACTGAAGCTTTCTTT
J: TRBJ1-1; size: few; V: TRBV29-1; D: -; CDR3: CSVGGSLTAAFF; DNA: TGCAGCGTTGGGGGGTCTCTCACCGCAGCTTTCTTT
J: TRBJ2-7; size: many; V: TRBV7-2; D: -; CDR3: CASSSRYEQYF; DNA: TGTGCCAGCAGCTCCCGGTACGAGCAGTACTTC
J: TRBJ2-5; size: few; V: TRBV5-5; D: -; CDR3: CATQPGLREEETQYF; DNA: TGTGCCACTCAACCGGGACTCCGAGAGGAAGAGACCCAGTACTTC
J: TRBJ2-7; size: few; V: TRBV7-6; D: -; CDR3: CASSLDPGETYEQYF; DNA: TGTGCCAGCAGCTTGGACCCGGGCGAAACCTACGAGCAGTACTTC
J: TRBJ1-3; size: few; V: TRBV2; D: TRBD1; CDR3: CASRQGLGQVGSGNTIYF; DNA: TGTGCCAGCAGACAAGGCCTAGGACAGGTCGGATCTGGAAACACCATATATTTT
J: TRBJ2-1; size: -; V: TRBV2; D: TRBD2; CDR3: CASRTSGSSYNEQFF; DNA: TGTGCCAGCCGGACTAGCGGGAGCTCCTACAATGAGCAGTTCTTC
J: TRBJ1-2; size: -; V: TRBV5-1; D: -; CDR3: CASKRGGYGYTF; DNA: TGCGCCAGCAAGAGGGGCGGCTATGGCTACACCTTC
J: TRBJ2-2; size: few; V: TRBV12-3/TRBV12-4; D: -; CDR3: CASSLSGRTGELFF; DNA: TGTGCCAGCAGTCTAAGTGGGCGGACCGGGGAGCTGTTTTTT
J: TRBJ1-6; size: few; V: TRBV20-1; D: -; CDR3: CSARDSEGGYSPLHF; DNA: TGCAGTGCTAGAGATAGCGAGGGCGGGTACTCACCCCTCCACTTT
J: TRBJ2-7; size: -; V: TRBV12-3/TRBV12-4; D: TRBD2; CDR3: CASSRGGISDYEQYF; DNA: TGTGCCAGCAGTCGCGGGGGGATATCCGACTACGAGCAGTACTTC
J: TRBJ2-2; size: many; V: TRBV20-1; D: -; CDR3: CSAREGQVGELFF; DNA: TGCAGTGCTAGAGAGGGACAAGTCGGGGAGCTGTTTTTT
J: TRBJ2-1; size: few; V: TRBV12-3/TRBV12-4; D: -; CDR3: CASSLERGASNEQFF; DNA: TGTGCCAGCAGTTTAGAGAGGGGCGCCTCCAATGAGCAGTTCTTC
J: TRBJ2-2; size: few; V: TRBV10-2; D: -; CDR3: CASPDYTGELFF; DNA: TGCGCCAGCCCGGACTACACCGGGGAGCTGTTTTTT
J: TRBJ2-7; size: -; V: TRBV7-9; D: -; CDR3: CASSPRPPRGAYEQYF; DNA: TGTGCCAGCAGCCCTCGTCCCCCGAGGGGGGCCTACGAGCAGTACTTC
J: TRBJ1-1; size: few; V: TRBV5-5; D: -; CDR3: CASSFYQAVNTEAFF; DNA: TGTGCCAGCAGCTTCTATCAAGCTGTGAACACTGAAGCTTTCTTT
J: TRBJ2-7; size: many; V: TRBV7-9; D: -; CDR3: CASSFVSYEQYF; DNA: TGTGCCAGCAGCTTCGTATCCTACGAGCAGTACTTC
J: TRBJ1-3; size: many; V: TRBV12-3/TRBV12-4; D: -; CDR3: CASSDSSGNTIYF; DNA: TGTGCCAGCAGCGACAGCTCTGGAAACACCATATATTTT
J: TRBJ1-2; size: few; V: TRBV4-1; D: -; CDR3: CASSQDTGHYYGYTF; DNA: TGCGCCAGCAGCCAAGATACCGGACACTACTATGGCTACACCTTC
J: TRBJ2-3; size: many; V: TRBV12-3/TRBV12-4; D: -; CDR3: CASSFSPDTQYF; DNA: TGTGCCAGCAGTTTTTCCCCAGATACGCAGTATTTT
J: TRBJ2-1; size: few; V: TRBV20-1; D: -; CDR3: CSARGGGVAGDEQFF; DNA: TGCAGTGCTAGAGGAGGGGGAGTAGCGGGTGATGAGCAGTTCTTC
J: TRBJ2-3; size: -; V: TRBV6-1; D: -; CDR3: CASRLRERDQSTDTQYF; DNA: TGTGCCAGCAGGCTCCGGGAAAGAGACCAAAGCACAGATACGCAGTATTTT
J: TRBJ2-5; size: few; V: TRBV25-1; D: TRBD2; CDR3: CASSEGIAGGRRETQYF; DNA: TGTGCCAGCAGTGAAGGTATAGCGGGGGGGCGAAGAGAGACCCAGTACTTC
J: TRBJ1-2; size: -; V: TRBV7-9; D: -; CDR3: CASTQSGQPYGYTF; DNA: TGTGCCAGCACCCAATCTGGGCAGCCGTATGGCTACACCTTC